One sample yielded the 8 T cell receptor beta chains listed below, sequenced in a study of control samples from healthy donors and cancer patients (TCRdb year 2020). Receptors were amplified or captured by the immunoSEQ multiplex PCR assay. This is the immuneACCESS table as TCRdb keeps it, with only in-frame sequences that have V and J called. A part of the clones is gone; compared with another copy, unresolved V genes explain less than half, and the rest is unexplained. This sample lists about 150,000 clones; around 90% were detected once. The ten largest clones capture approximately 3% of the sample. Sequencing used blood. Every receptor here comes from a man in his thirties or forties in good health.

The CDR3 DNA reads as TGTGCCAGCAGCTCACGGACTACCCCCATCCACGAGCAGTACTTC. Translating it yields CASSSRTTPIHEQYF. The chain joins TRBV13 to TRBJ2-7; maybe TRBD2 (6 bases). Between the trimmed V and J ends, which lost 4 bases and 5 bases, there was a span of 18 bases. This CDR3 has 15 amino acids. CDR1 is PRHDT, CDR2 FYEKMQ, per germline (reference sequence).

The CDR3 sequence is CASSLTPGQATYGYTF. As DNA, the CDR3 is TGTGCCAGCAGCCTTACACCGGGACAGGCGACCTATGGCTACACCTTC. The chain combines TRBV4-2 with TRBJ1-2, with 8 nucleotides matching TRBD1. Germline assignment: CDR1 LGHNA and CDR2 YNFKEQ. With 4 bases clipped from V and 4 bases from J, the junction kept 11 bases outside the gene matches. This CDR3 is 16 amino acids long.

The chain carries TRBV7-9 and TRBJ1-2; 10 bases are a match to TRBD1. Germline CDR1 SEHNR, CDR2 FQNEAQ (reference sequence). The J segment lost 3 bases and the V segment lost 3 bases, leaving 1 base of the junction unmatched. The CDR3 contains 14 residues. The CDR3 protein is CASSFGQGDYGYTF. The CDR3 nucleotides are TGTGCCAGCAGCTTCGGACAGGGGGACTATGGCTACACCTTC. Filled out from reference TRBV7-9 and TRBJ1-2, the complete variable domain reads DTGVSQNPRHKITKRGQNVTFRCDPISEHNRLYWYRQTLGQGPEFLTYFQNEAQLEKSRLLSDRFSAERPKGSFSTLEIQRTEQGDSAMYLCASSFGQGDYGYTFGSGTRLTVV.

The chain carries TRBV30 and TRBJ2-2; perhaps TRBD2 as D (6 bases). The CDR3 has 14 amino acids. The ends were cut back, 4 bases at V and 7 bases at J, with 16 bases in the middle. Germline CDR1 and CDR2: GTSNPN and SVGIG (reference sequence). The CDR3 nucleotides are TGTGCCTGGACAGGAGGGGTAGCGAGCGGGGAGCTGTTTTTT. It yields the protein CAWTGGVASGELFF.

The rearrangement joins TRBV29-1 to TRBJ2-7, with D perhaps assigned TRBD1 or TRBD2 (5 bases each). Germline-derived CDR1 and CDR2 are SQVTM and ANQGSEA. Trimming removed 0 bases at V and 0 bases at J, with 15 bases between. This CDR3 is 16 amino acids long. CDR3 protein: CSVEDSRGAGSYEQYF. In DNA, the CDR3 is TGCAGCGTTGAAGATTCACGAGGGGCCGGCTCCTACGAGCAGTACTTC.

The V gene is TRBV27, the J gene TRBJ2-6; D unresolved. Germline assignment: CDR1 MNHEY and CDR2 SMNVEV (reference sequence). V dropped 4 bases and J dropped 0 bases, with 4 bases sitting between them. This CDR3 is 14 amino acids long. As DNA, the CDR3 is TGTGCCAGCAGTTCTCGCTCTGGGGCCAACGTCCTGACTTTC. Translating gives CASSSRSGANVLTF.

The chain is built from TRBV28 and TRBJ1-2; D ambiguous. Germline lookup yields CDR1 MDHEN and CDR2 SYDVKM. Trimming removed 3 bases from V and 0 bases from J, with 14 bases in between. This CDR3 has 16 amino acids. DNA of the CDR3: TGTGCCAGCAGTTTCTGGCGCCGAGCGACTAACTATGGCTACACCTTC. Protein sequence: CASSFWRRATNYGYTF.

The chain links TRBV7-9 to TRBJ2-7, with TRBD2 matching over 7 bases. The trim removed 1 base at V and 3 bases at J, leaving 3 bases unmatched. Germline CDR1 SEHNR, CDR2 FQNEAQ (reference sequence). CDR3 size: 14 residues. The CDR3 bases are TGTGCCAGCAGCTTAGGGGGCGGGGGCTACGAGCAGTACTTC. As protein: CASSLGGGGYEQYF. Based on the CDR3 plus reference TRBV7-9 and TRBJ2-7, the full variable domain is DTGVSQNPRHKITKRGQNVTFRCDPISEHNRLYWYRQTLGQGPEFLTYFQNEAQLEKSRLLSDRFSAERPKGSFSTLEIQRTEQGDSAMYLCASSLGGGGYEQYFGPGTRLTVT.